This T cell receptor beta chain stems from a study of T cells in Graves' hyperthyroidism and ophthalmopathy. As for the study in general: Pretreatment peripheral blood was obtained at initial diagnosis.

RNA transcripts yielded amplified TCR beta CDR3 regions. An initial round of RT-PCR targeting the TCR CDR3 relied on the HTBI primer set. TCRdb reprocessed the multiplex PCR reads with MiXCR, giving one entry per CDR3 protein. This sample has around 760,000 distinct CDR3 sequences, with roughly 32% found just once. Clinical symptoms, serum thyroxine, TRAb, thyroid ultrasound and orbital computed tomography informed diagnoses. V was clipped by 11 bases and J by 0 bases; unmatched bases: 3. This CDR3 contains 13 residues. Per germline, CDR1 LNHDA and CDR2 SQIVND (reference sequence). Points from the study as a whole: The authors' 13 V-J model separated ophthalmopathy from stable hyperthyroidism.

This clonotype was counted many times. What it binds is unknown. The sequenced sample consisted of blood. The V and J genes are TRBV19 and TRBJ1-5; 8 bases fit TRBD1. The source is a woman in her forties with Graves' hyperthyroidism. The CDR3 region is CAGGQGSNQPQHF. The DNA of the CDR3 is TGTGCCGGCGGACAGGGTAGCAATCAGCCCCAGCATTTT. The complete variable domain, with remaining parts taken from reference TRBV19 and TRBJ1-5, reads DGGITQSPKYLFRKEGQNVTLSCEQNLNHDAMYWYRQDPGQGLRLIYYSQIVNDFQKGDIAEGYSVSREKKESFPLTVTSAQKNPTAFYLCAGGQGSNQPQHFGDGTRLSIL.